A selection of T cell receptor beta chains follows, all from one sample in a study of blood T cell repertoires in COVID-19. Clones were sequenced by immunoSEQ multiplex PCR, and TCRdb holds only the in-frame ones, with some missing. Among 300,000 to 350,000 clones listed, over 75% were seen once. What was sequenced was peripheral blood. These receptors all come from a woman under 40 with COVID-19, enrolled during active disease. Each CDR3 is given with its conserved first and last residue. The order of the fields is V gene, clone size, D gene, J gene, CDR3 DNA, CDR3 protein. A D gene is named only where the DNA matches it firmly. Not all rows give a size; the values are once, few, many and, for expanded clones, a class.

TRBV11-2,few,-,TRBJ1-1,TGTGCCAGCAGTCTAGGGGGGGCGAACACTGAAGCTTTCTTT,CASSLGGANTEAFF
TRBV24-1,-,TRBD2,TRBJ2-7,TGTGCCACCAGTGATTTCGGGAGGGGCCCCAACGAGCAGTACTTC,CATSDFGRGPNEQYF
TRBV11-2,-,TRBD1,TRBJ1-2,TGTGCCAGCAGCTTAGACAACCAGGGGGCACACGGCTACACCTTC,CASSLDNQGAHGYTF
TRBV9,-,TRBD2,TRBJ2-1,TGTGCCAGCAGCGCCTGGACTAGCGGGAGAAAGAACAATGAGCAGTTCTTC,CASSAWTSGRKNNEQFF
TRBV30,-,-,TRBJ2-1,TGTGCCTGGAGCGTAATGGGGCTAGCGCGTTACAATGAGCAGTTCTTC,CAWSVMGLARYNEQFF
TRBV13,once,-,TRBJ1-1,TGTGCCAGCCGGGGGTGGGGGAGGAACACTGAAGCTTTCTTT,CASRGWGRNTEAFF
TRBV28,-,-,TRBJ1-2,TGTGCCAGCAGTTTGCGAGGGATGGGCTACACCTTC,CASSLRGMGYTF
TRBV9,-,TRBD1,TRBJ2-2,TGTGCCAGCAGCGCGACAGGGGGGAGACCCGGGGAGCTGTTTTTT,CASSATGGRPGELFF
TRBV4-3,-,-,TRBJ1-1,TGCGCCAGCAGCCCCGAAGGGGGGGGGACTGAAGCTTTCTTT,CASSPEGGGTEAFF
TRBV6-5,-,-,TRBJ1-2,TGTGCCAGCTACAGGGCGGCGGCGGGCTACACCTTC,CASYRAAAGYTF
TRBV2,-,TRBD2,TRBJ2-7,TGTGCCAGCAGAGCGGGGCTGAGCGAGCAGTACTTC,CASRAGLSEQYF
TRBV11-2,-,TRBD2,TRBJ2-1,TGTGCCAGCAGCTTAGTCCTCCTAGCGGGAGGCCCCAATGAGCAGTTCTTC,CASSLVLLAGGPNEQFF
TRBV10-3,-,-,TRBJ2-7,TGTGCCATCAGTGAGTCATCAGGGCTCCCCGAGCAGTACTTC,CAISESSGLPEQYF
TRBV7-3,-,-,TRBJ2-1,TGTGCCAGCAGTCAAGGGGGAATTGGGTACGGCTCCTACAATGAGCAGTTCTTC,CASSQGGIGYGSYNEQFF
TRBV30,-,-,TRBJ1-6,TGTGCCTGGAGTGTACGGCAGGGAAACTCACCCCTCCACTTT,CAWSVRQGNSPLHF
TRBV7-6,-,TRBD2,TRBJ2-2,TGTGCCAGCAGCTTAGCAGGGACTAGCGGGCCCCAGGGTAGTACCGGGGAGCTGTTTTTT,CASSLAGTSGPQGSTGELFF
TRBV5-5,-,-,TRBJ1-2,TGTGCCAGCAGTTCGACAGTCTATGGCTACACCTTC,CASSSTVYGYTF
TRBV6-6,-,-,TRBJ1-6,TGTGCCAGCAGTGACAGGTCCTATAATTCACCCCTCCACTTT,CASSDRSYNSPLHF
TRBV30,-,-,TRBJ1-1,TGTGCCTGGAGACCAGGGGACACTGAAGCTTTCTTT,CAWRPGDTEAFF
TRBV13,-,TRBD1,TRBJ1-3,TGTGCCAGCAGCCCTCCCTTAGTGGGACAGGGGTCTGCTGGAAACACCATATATTTT,CASSPPLVGQGSAGNTIYF
TRBV19,-,TRBD1,TRBJ2-3,TGTGCCAGTAGTATGAGGGACAGGGGGCTATTCCCAGATACGCAGTATTTT,CASSMRDRGLFPDTQYF
TRBV20-1,-,-,TRBJ2-7,TGCAGTGCTAGAGCACCGGGACATTCCTCCTTC,CSARAPGHSSF
TRBV19,-,TRBD1,TRBJ1-1,TGTGCCAGTAGTACACCAGGGGGTCAGGGGATATCTGAAGCTTTCTTT,CASSTPGGQGISEAFF
TRBV5-1,-,TRBD1,TRBJ2-5,TGCGCCAGCAGCAAGGGGGACAGCCTAGGAGAGACCCAGTACTTC,CASSKGDSLGETQYF
TRBV24-1,-,TRBD1,TRBJ1-5,TGTGCCACCAGCCAGACAGGGGTTCAGCCCCAGCATTTT,CATSQTGVQPQHF
TRBV2,once,TRBD2,TRBJ2-1,TGTGCCAGCAGCGTGACTAGCGGGAGAGGCAATGAGCAGTTCTTC,CASSVTSGRGNEQFF
TRBV28,-,TRBD1,TRBJ2-7,TGTGCCAGCAGTTCAGGACAGGACTACGAGCAGTACTTC,CASSSGQDYEQYF
TRBV10-3,-,TRBD2,TRBJ2-3,TGTGCCATCAGTGGGCGACTAGCGGAAGATACGCAGTATTTT,CAISGRLAEDTQYF
TRBV28,-,-,TRBJ2-1,TGTGCCAGCAGTTTGAGCTGGAGCTCCTACAATGAGCAGTTCTTC,CASSLSWSSYNEQFF
TRBV28,-,-,TRBJ2-7,TGTGCCAGCAGTTTAGGCAGGGGTCCGTCGTACGAGCAGTACTTC,CASSLGRGPSYEQYF
TRBV6-2/TRBV6-3,-,TRBD1,TRBJ2-7,TGTGCCAGCAGTTACTCGACAGGGGTAGGGGTCTACGAGCAGTACTTC,CASSYSTGVGVYEQYF
TRBV5-1,once,-,TRBJ2-3,TGCGCCAGCAGCCCCCTCGAGGGAGGCACAGATACGCAGTATTTT,CASSPLEGGTDTQYF
TRBV28,-,-,TRBJ1-2,TGTGCCAGCAGTGTGGGCCTCAACTATGGCTACACCTTC,CASSVGLNYGYTF
TRBV5-6,-,TRBD1,TRBJ2-1,TGTGCCAGCAGCTTCCGGGACAGGCCCTCAGGGCAGTTCTTC,CASSFRDRPSGQFF
TRBV6-6,once,TRBD1,TRBJ1-2,TGTGCCAGCAAAAAGACAGGGACTAACTATGGCTACACCTTC,CASKKTGTNYGYTF
TRBV4-3,-,TRBD1,TRBJ1-2,TGCGCCAGCAGCCGATCGGACAGGGGAACCTATGGCTACACCTTC,CASSRSDRGTYGYTF
TRBV6-5,-,-,TRBJ2-3,TGTGCCAGCAGGACTGGCACAGATACGCAGTATTTT,CASRTGTDTQYF
TRBV9,-,TRBD2,TRBJ2-5,TGTGCCAGCAGCGTTGGGACTAGTCAAGAGACCCAGTACTTC,CASSVGTSQETQYF
TRBV10-1,-,TRBD1,TRBJ1-1,TGCGCCAGCAGTGCCGGGACAGGGGGCATAGCTTTCTTT,CASSAGTGGIAFF
TRBV30,-,TRBD1,TRBJ2-4,TGTGCCTGGAGCGAGACAGGGAGAAACATTCAGTACTTC,CAWSETGRNIQYF
TRBV28,-,TRBD1,TRBJ1-1,TGTGCCAGCAAGGTACGACAGGGCGGGACTGAAGCTTTCTTT,CASKVRQGGTEAFF
TRBV25-1,-,TRBD1,TRBJ2-2,TGTGCCAGCAGTGAGGACAGGGACACCGGGGAGCTGTTTTTT,CASSEDRDTGELFF
TRBV24-1,-,-,TRBJ1-4,TGTGCCACCAGTGTGGGATCCGGGACAAAGGGCAGAGAAAAACTGTTTTTT,CATSVGSGTKGREKLFF
TRBV5-1,-,TRBD1,TRBJ2-7,TGCGCCAGCAGCCCTGACAGGGGGAGCTCCTACGAGCAGTACTTC,CASSPDRGSSYEQYF
TRBV30,once,-,TRBJ1-1,TGTGCCTGGAGTGTTGGGGGGGAAGCTTTCTTT,CAWSVGGEAFF